This TCR beta chain was identified during a study of blood T cell repertoires in COVID-19. Study-level information: COVID-19 samples, acute and convalescent, were from the United States, Italy and Spain. Sample material is recorded as cDNA or gDNA derived from T cells, B-cell-depleted T cells, or PBMCs.

V shed 0 bases and J shed 2 bases, with 12 bases lying between them. Germline V gives CDR1 SGHNT, CDR2 YYREEE (reference sequence). This CDR3 region has 16 residues. The method was immunoSEQ multiplex PCR; TCRdb's version includes in-frame clones alone and lacks a portion of them. The sample has about 47,000 clones; approximately 80% are singletons. Sequenced: peripheral blood. The source is an older woman with acute or convalescent COVID-19. J is TRBJ1-5 and V is TRBV5-4, with D perhaps matching TRBD1 (5 bases). Here the CDR3 DNA reads TGTGCCAGCAGCTTGGCGCAGGGTTCTGGCAATCAGCCCCAGCATTTT. Translating it yields CASSLAQGSGNQPQHF.